The clone carrying this T cell receptor beta chain was counted only a few times. Germline V gene sequence: CDR1 SGHTA, CDR2 FQGNSA. The CDR3 has 16 residues. V lost 5 bases to trimming and J lost 2 bases; unmatched junction nucleotides: 9. These data come from a study of blood T cell repertoires in COVID-19. Sequencing was performed with immunoSEQ multiplex PCR; in TCRdb, only in-frame clones are kept and a portion is missing. The sample holds about 130,000 clones, more than 75% seen once. Sequenced: peripheral blood. The chain has TRBV7-2 and TRBJ2-5; 9 nucleotides match TRBD1. This sequence originates from a woman between 65 and 79 years old with COVID-19, enrolled during active disease. The CDR3 region has the DNA TGTGCCAGCAGCCAGGGACAGGGCAGGGGGCAAGAGACCCAGTACTTC. It specifies CASSQGQGRGQETQYF. Full variable domain (remainder filled in from reference TRBV7-2 and TRBJ2-5): GAGVSQSPSNKVTEKGKDVELRCDPISGHTALYWYRQSLGQGLEFLIYFQGNSAPDKSGLPSDRFSAERTGGSVSTLTIQRTQQEDSAVYLCASSQGQGRGQETQYFGPGTRLLVL.